This T cell receptor (beta chain) was sequenced for a study of identical twins. This clonotype has more than one count but fewer than ten. Its cognate antigen is unknown. TCRdb recomputed calls from the 5' RACE reads with MiXCR, one row per CDR3 protein. The table includes roughly 1.6 million distinct CDR3 sequences, roughly a third detected once. The CDR3 totals 13 residues. Germline V gene data show CDR1 as SEHNR and CDR2 as FQNEAQ (reference sequence). V lost 2 bases, J lost 8 bases, and 12 bases lay in between. General observations from the study: Fewer insertions were carried by abundant cord blood beta clonotypes, but none was seen in memory repertoires.

The chain links TRBV7-9 to TRBJ1-1; D gene ambiguous. This receptor was identified in a newborn girl in good health. Sequenced sample: cord blood. The CDR3: CASSLYGGQEAFF. CDR3 bases: TGTGCCAGCAGCTTATATGGCGGGCAAGAAGCTTTCTTT. The variable domain in full, completed from reference TRBV7-9 and TRBJ1-1, reads DTGVSQNPRHKITKRGQNVTFRCDPISEHNRLYWYRQTLGQGPEFLTYFQNEAQLEKSRLLSDRFSAERPKGSFSTLEIQRTEQGDSAMYLCASSLYGGQEAFFGQGTRLTVV.